Each of the 5 T cell receptor beta chains below was sequenced from the same sample in a study of T cells expressing NK-cell markers. TCRdb reprocessed the 5' RACE reads and keeps a single row for each CDR3 protein, giving no DNA. This specimen shows 500,000 or so distinct CDR3 sequences; the ten leading clones hold 3% to 4.5%. Sequencing was performed on blood T cells: a sorted CD56 or NKG2C T cell subset, CD4+ or CD8+ T cells, or bulk PBMC T cells (not recorded which). The receptors stem from a man younger than 30 in good health.

The chain carries TRBV20-1 and TRBJ2-6; TCRdb's D call, TRBD1, is unchecked because there is no DNA. The CDR3 loop spans 14 amino acids. Germline V gives CDR1 DFQATT, CDR2 SNEGSKA (reference sequence). The CDR3 reads CSATPGSGANVLTF.

The chain is built from TRBV4-1 and TRBJ1-2; checking the TCRdb D call of TRBD1 is not possible without DNA. CDR3 length: 14 amino acids. Germline CDR1 and CDR2: MGHRA and YSYEKL. CDR3 residues: CASSQDDRVNGYTF.

The chain employs TRBV20-1 and TRBJ2-2; TCRdb proposes TRBD1, but this gene call is untestable without DNA. Per the germline V gene, CDR1 is DFQATT and CDR2 is SNEGSKA (reference sequence). The CDR3 runs 14 residues. The CDR3 region is CSAPPGVDTGELFF.

This chain links TRBV4-3 with TRBJ2-2; TCRdb indicates TRBD2, and absent DNA this call remains unverified. The CDR3 is made up of 15 amino acids. Germline values: CDR1 LGHNA, CDR2 YSLEER. CDR3 sequence reads: CASSQEGLALGELFF.

The chain has TRBV29-1 and TRBJ2-1; TCRdb designates TRBD2, a call that cannot be tested without DNA. The CDR3 has 15 amino acids. Germline lookup yields CDR1 SQVTM and CDR2 ANQGSEA. The CDR3 loop reads CSVDLDYSGPNEQFF.